The clone carrying this T cell receptor (beta chain) was seen a few times. Its antigen is not identified. Time point here: patch test 3, about 24 weeks after DPC sensitization. Regarding treatment: therapeutic diphenylcyclopropenone sensitization with weekly scalp DPC. Total RNA came from unfractionated whole blood. Every donor had alopecia and was 18 to 70 years old; all were suitable for DPC. This specimen belongs to a study of human T cells and chemical hapten exposure. Background on the study: Skin on the upper inner arm, approximately 2 cm by approximately 2 cm in size, was sensitized with 2% DPC. Findings and limits, study-wide: DPC sensitization produced no change in TCRs with frequency above 1 in 1000. Expanded TCRs created a significantly greater count of big CDR3 similarity clusters than controls did.

TCRdb processed the RACE reads anew with MiXCR; each CDR3 protein has one entry. The sample includes some 39,000 distinct CDR3 sequences, more than 8% seen only once; the top ten take 20% to 30%. V lost 8 bases, J lost 0 bases, and 17 bases lay in between. CDR1 is MDHEN, CDR2 SYDVKM, per germline. The CDR3 consists of 16 residues. The chain joins TRBV28 to TRBJ1-5; D is perhaps TRBD1 (5 bases). The starting material was whole blood, obtained in connection with sensitization to the hapten diphenylcyclopropenone (DPC). This sequence originates from a man between 50 and 59 years old with alopecia areata. Some clones in this sample may be carry-over from other donors' samples. DNA of the CDR3: TGTGCCAGCGATTCTGGGACGGCCTATAGCAATCAGCCCCAGCATTTT. Protein product: CASDSGTAYSNQPQHF. Full variable domain (rest looked up from reference TRBV28 and TRBJ1-5): DVKVTQSSRYLVKRTGEKVFLECVQDMDHENMFWYRQDPGLGLRLIYFSYDVKMKEKGDIPEGYSVSREKKERFSLILESASTNQTSMYLCASDSGTAYSNQPQHFGDGTRLSIL.